One sample yielded the 21 T cell receptor beta chains listed below, sequenced in a study of T cell responses to AZD1222 COVID-19 vaccine. Profiling relied on immunoSEQ multiplex PCR, and the TCRdb table lists in-frame clones only, not all of them. The sample holds approximately 160,000 clones; 90% to 95% are singletons and the top ten take over 4.5%. The source material was peripheral blood, sampled 28 days after the second AZD1222 dose. These receptors came from an adult who received the AZD1222 COVID-19 vaccine.

The J gene is TRBJ2-7, the V gene TRBV3-1 (or the pseudogene TRBV3-2); no reliable D call. Per the germline V gene, CDR1 is LGHDT and CDR2 is YNNKEL (reference sequence). The V end was cut by 3 bases, the J end by 4 bases, with 13 bases between. This CDR3 region has 14 residues. CDR3 region: CASSQLPNGYEQYF. Here the CDR3 DNA reads TGTGCCAGCAGCCAGCTTCCGAATGGGTACGAGCAGTACTTC.

The chain joins TRBV6-5 to TRBJ2-4; 9 nucleotides align to TRBD2. The CDR3 runs to 15 residues. V lost 1 base to trimming and J lost 8 bases; unmatched junction nucleotides: 6. Looked up from germline, CDR1 is MNHEY and CDR2 is SVGAGI. The CDR3 here is CASSYLREGRDIQYF. The CDR3 DNA is TGTGCCAGCAGTTACTTGCGGGAGGGCCGGGACATTCAGTACTTC.

This clone was recorded once. The rearrangement links TRBV6-5 to TRBJ1-2; TRBD1 agrees at 7 bases. The CDR3 loop spans 14 amino acids. Trimming removed 6 bases from V and 0 bases from J; junction bases left unmatched: 4. Germline V lookup: CDR1 MNHEY, CDR2 SVGAGI. In DNA form, the CDR3 reads TGTGCCAGCAGAGGGACAGATCCTAACTATGGCTACACCTTC. The encoded protein is CASRGTDPNYGYTF.

J is TRBJ1-5 and V is TRBV6-1; D not resolved. Germline CDR1 is MNHNS and CDR2 is SASEGT. The CDR3 has 14 residues. V was shortened by 2 bases and J by 0 bases, with 5 bases between the two germline ends. CDR3 DNA: TGTGCCAGCAGTGAATCCCCTAGCAATCAGCCCCAGCATTTT. Translation gives CASSESPSNQPQHF.

The chain employs TRBV6-5 and TRBJ1-4; 7 bases are shared with TRBD1. J gave up 8 bases and V 6 bases, and 12 bases lay outside the gene matches. The CDR3 consists of 15 residues. The germline V gene encodes CDR1 MNHEY and CDR2 SVGAGI. Here the CDR3 DNA reads TGTGCCAGCAGACTCTCGGACAGGCTAAGGGAAAAACTGTTTTTT. Protein sequence: CASRLSDRLREKLFF.

The chain is built from TRBV11-2 and TRBJ2-7; 10 nucleotides match TRBD2. The germline V gene has CDR1 SGHAT and CDR2 FQNNGV. This CDR3 is built from 16 residues. V trimming: 0 bases; J trimming: 4 bases; junction bases outside the gene matches: 6. The chain's CDR3 is CASSLDRLAGVYEQYF. The DNA for the CDR3 is TGTGCCAGCAGCTTAGATAGGCTAGCGGGAGTTTACGAGCAGTACTTC.

The genes are TRBV30 and TRBJ1-2; 8 positions match TRBD1. Per the germline V gene, CDR1 is GTSNPN and CDR2 is SVGIG (reference sequence). The CDR3 contains 12 residues. V lost 2 bases and J lost 7; bases outside the gene matches: 3. The CDR3 loop is CAWSNDRGGYTF. The DNA for the CDR3 is TGTGCCTGGAGTAACGACAGGGGTGGCTACACCTTC.

A word on this clone: At one end, the junction sequence differs from germline, possibly due to a read error. The chain employs TRBV11-3 and TRBJ2-2; possible D gene TRBD2, 5 bases. The CDR3 length is 15 residues. Germline V gene data show CDR1 as SGHNT and CDR2 as YENEEA. In nucleotides, the CDR3 is TGTGCCAGCACCGCCCGCTGGTCCGGGCACCGGGGAGCTGTTTTT. This gives the protein CASTARWSGHRGAVF. Full variable domain (outside the CDR3, taken from reference TRBV11-3 and TRBJ2-2): EAGVVQSPRYKIIEKKQPVAFWCNPISGHNTLYWYLQNLGQGPELLIRYENEEAVDDSQLPKDRFSAERLKGVDSTLKIQPAELGDSAVYLCASTARWSGHRGAVFGEGSRLTVL.

The chain recombines TRBV2 with TRBJ1-4; TRBD1 might be the D (5 bases). Germline-derived CDR1 and CDR2 are SNHLY and FYNNEI. Trimming pared 7 bases from V and 0 bases from J, leaving 12 bases between. The CDR3 loop spans 15 amino acids. The CDR3 DNA reads as TGTGCCAGCAAGGGGACGGTTGCAACTAATGAAAAACTGTTTTTT. This codes for CASKGTVATNEKLFF.

The chain combines TRBV7-6 with TRBJ2-1; no clear D gene. CDR1 SGHVS and CDR2 FNYEAQ come from the germline V gene. V lost 5 bases and J lost 3, with 8 bases in between. The CDR3 is made up of 13 amino acids. This CDR3 is CASSPDLYNEQFF. CDR3 in DNA: TGTGCCAGCAGCCCCGATCTCTACAATGAGCAGTTCTTC.

In its sample, this clone was seen a few times. V gene TRBV23-1 combines with J gene TRBJ2-7; no clear D. TRBV23-1 is an ORF; its function is uncertain. Deletions cut 7 bases from V and 2 bases from J, with 12 bases between. This CDR3 contains 13 residues. The CDR3 nucleotides are TGCGCCAGCAACGGACCTAAGACCTACGAGCAGTACTTC. It translates to CASNGPKTYEQYF.

The chain is built from TRBV7-3 and TRBJ2-5, with 7 bases lining up with TRBD2. The CDR3 covers 15 residues. CDR1 SGHTA and CDR2 FQGTGA come from the germline V gene. V lost 5 bases, J lost 1 base, and 7 bases stayed unmatched. This chain's CDR3 is CASSPTRTSQETQYF. The CDR3 DNA is TGTGCCAGCAGCCCTACCCGGACTAGCCAAGAGACCCAGTACTTC. Variable domain in full (rest from reference TRBV7-3 and TRBJ2-5): GAGVSQTPSNKVTEKGKYVELRCDPISGHTALYWYRQSLGQGPEFLIYFQGTGAADDSGLPNDRFFAVRPEGSVSTLKIQRTERGDSAVYLCASSPTRTSQETQYFGPGTRLLVL.

The chain carries TRBV18 and TRBJ2-3; D not certain. There are 12 residues in the CDR3. Trimming pared 9 bases from V and 5 bases from J, leaving 12 bases between. Germline CDR1 KGHSH, CDR2 LQKENI. CDR3 region: CASDDVKDTQYF. The CDR3 nucleotides read TGTGCCAGTGACGACGTGAAAGATACGCAGTATTTT.

The chain recombines TRBV15 with TRBJ2-2; no definite D call. Germline CDR1 is LNHNV and CDR2 is YYDKDF (reference sequence). The V gene lost 4 bases and the J gene lost 1 base, with 1 base spanning the gap. This CDR3 is built from 12 residues. The CDR3 nucleotides read TGTGCCACCAGCAAGAACACCGGGGAGCTGTTTTTT. This sequence encodes CATSKNTGELFF.

This chain links TRBV5-1 with TRBJ1-4; D perhaps matches TRBD1 (5 bases). The V end was cut by 3 bases, the J end by 7 bases, with 16 bases between. Germline V gives CDR1 SGHRS, CDR2 YFSETQ. The CDR3 loop spans 15 amino acids. This CDR3 is CASSSQPGVGEKLFF. In nucleotides, the CDR3 is TGCGCCAGCAGCTCCCAGCCGGGGGTGGGTGAAAAACTGTTTTTT.

The count of this clone is one. The conserved phenylalanine or tryptophan is not found at the CDR3 terminus, so this likely reflects a read error. No DNA is shown, since the ends of the CDR3 on it are uncertain; the CDR3 is the one TCRdb lists. The V gene is TRBV7-9, the J gene TRBJ1-2; TRBD1 reflects the table's D call only, with no check against the DNA. The CDR3 is 12 amino acids long, termini counted. Germline loops: CDR1 SEHNR, CDR2 FQNEAQ (reference sequence). The CDR3 region is CASSHPGTGPYV.

This sequence joins TRBV27 and TRBJ1-2; D ambiguous. Germline V gives CDR1 MNHEY, CDR2 SMNVEV (reference sequence). This CDR3 is built from 12 residues. Trimming cost V 5 bases and J 7 bases, with 11 bases left between them. The CDR3 loop is CASSPRTGGYTF. The CDR3 coding sequence is TGTGCCAGCAGTCCCCGGACCGGTGGCTACACCTTC.

The chain combines TRBV6-5 with TRBJ2-7; no clear D. The V and J ends lost 6 bases and 6 bases respectively, with 12 bases between them. CDR1 MNHEY and CDR2 SVGAGI come from the germline V gene. This CDR3 has 12 residues. CDR3 sequence reads: CASRNGGGEQYF. The CDR3 nucleotides read TGTGCCAGCAGAAACGGTGGCGGCGAGCAGTACTTC.

This sequence joins TRBV19 and TRBJ2-1; the D gene is possibly TRBD2 (6 bases). Germline V CDR1 and CDR2: LNHDA, SQIVND (reference sequence). V was trimmed by 6 bases and J by 4 bases, leaving 10 bases between them. There are 13 residues in the CDR3. CDR3 region: CASSPGLYNEQFF. In DNA form, the CDR3 reads TGTGCCAGTAGCCCGGGACTTTACAATGAGCAGTTCTTC.

This chain uses TRBV21-1 with TRBJ1-2. TRBV21-1 is recorded as a pseudogene. This CDR3 comprises 14 residues. CDR3 DNA sequence: TGTGCCAGCAGCAAAATGAAAGACCGCGAGGGCTACACCTTC. Its protein is CASSKMKDREGYTF.

This clone appeared a single time. V gene TRBV6-1 combines with J gene TRBJ2-1, with D perhaps matching TRBD1 (5 bases). The CDR3 consists of 16 residues. Germline CDR1 reads MNHNS; CDR2 reads SASEGT. V was cut by 4 bases and J by 2 bases, with 15 bases left in between. The CDR3 DNA follows: TGTGCCAGCAGTGTATCCCTCCAGGGTCCCTACAATGAGCAGTTCTTC. It translates to CASSVSLQGPYNEQFF.